The rows below give T cell receptor beta chains drawn from one sample of a study of glioma-infiltrating T cells. TCRdb reanalysed the multiplex PCR reads using MiXCR and keeps one entry per CDR3 protein. This table holds roughly 200,000 distinct CDR3 sequences, around 45% found once. The sequenced sample consisted of glioma tissue, nonneoplastic brain tissue, or PBMCs (not recorded which). These receptors all come from a human donor with low-grade glioma or glioblastoma, undergoing nonglioma brain surgery, or in good health (not recorded which). CDR3s include the opening cysteine and the closing phenylalanine or tryptophan. Each record gives: CDR3 length, J gene, D gene, clone size, V gene, CDR3 protein, CDR3 DNA. The D gene is left open where the match is weak. Clone sizes are given selectively: once, few, many, or a class where the clone is expanded.

CDR3 length: 15
J gene: TRBJ2-1
D gene: -
clone size: few
V gene: TRBV19
CDR3 protein: CASSSRERVRNEQFF
CDR3 DNA: TGTGCCAGTAGTTCACGAGAGCGGGTGAGGAATGAGCAGTTCTTC

CDR3 length: 17
J gene: TRBJ2-1
D gene: -
clone size: -
V gene: TRBV10-3
CDR3 protein: CAISGGTGTLSLNEQFF
CDR3 DNA: TGTGCCATCAGTGGGGGTACAGGCACCCTTTCTCTCAATGAGCAGTTCTTC

CDR3 length: 14
J gene: TRBJ2-7
D gene: -
clone size: few
V gene: TRBV7-9
CDR3 protein: CASSQRQTTYEQYF
CDR3 DNA: TGTGCCAGCAGCCAACGACAGACTACCTACGAGCAGTACTTC

CDR3 length: 13
J gene: TRBJ2-1
D gene: -
clone size: -
V gene: TRBV19
CDR3 protein: CAIRDLRYNERFF
CDR3 DNA: TGTGCCATTAGAGACTTACGCTACAATGAGCGGTTCTTC

CDR3 length: 12
J gene: TRBJ1-5
D gene: -
clone size: -
V gene: TRBV7-9
CDR3 protein: CARSYSNQPQHF
CDR3 DNA: TGTGCCAGAAGTTACTCCAATCAGCCCCAGCATTTT

CDR3 length: 14
J gene: TRBJ2-3
D gene: -
clone size: many
V gene: TRBV10-3
CDR3 protein: CASKPGPIADTQYF
CDR3 DNA: TGTGCCAGCAAACCGGGACCCATTGCAGATACGCAGTATTTT

CDR3 length: 12
J gene: TRBJ2-4
D gene: -
clone size: many
V gene: TRBV20-1
CDR3 protein: CSASLAKNIQYF
CDR3 DNA: TGCAGTGCTAGTTTAGCCAAAAACATTCAGTACTTC

CDR3 length: 13
J gene: TRBJ2-3
D gene: -
clone size: -
V gene: TRBV20-1
CDR3 protein: CSAPSSSPHTQYF
CDR3 DNA: TGCAGTGCCCCGTCCTCATCCCCTCATACGCAGTATTTT

CDR3 length: 14
J gene: TRBJ2-7
D gene: -
clone size: -
V gene: TRBV15
CDR3 protein: CATSRERVPYEQYF
CDR3 DNA: TGTGCCACATCCCGGGAGAGGGTTCCCTACGAGCAGTACTTC

CDR3 length: 17
J gene: TRBJ2-7
D gene: -
clone size: -
V gene: TRBV3-1
CDR3 protein: CASIHQWRGQEAYEQYF
CDR3 DNA: TGTGCCAGCATCCACCAATGGCGGGGACAAGAGGCGTACGAGCAGTACTTC

CDR3 length: 12
J gene: TRBJ1-1
D gene: -
clone size: many
V gene: TRBV14
CDR3 protein: CASSRPNTEAFF
CDR3 DNA: TGTGCCAGCAGCCGCCCGAACACTGAAGCTTTCTTT

CDR3 length: 14
J gene: TRBJ1-1
D gene: -
clone size: many
V gene: TRBV20-1
CDR3 protein: CSAQGLNIDTEAFF
CDR3 DNA: TGCAGTGCCCAGGGACTGAACATTGACACTGAAGCTTTCTTT

CDR3 length: 15
J gene: TRBJ1-3
D gene: -
clone size: -
V gene: TRBV12-3/TRBV12-4
CDR3 protein: CASSFIGPSGNTIYF
CDR3 DNA: TGTGCCAGCAGTTTCATAGGGCCCTCTGGAAACACCATATATTTT

CDR3 length: 14
J gene: TRBJ2-2
D gene: -
clone size: -
V gene: TRBV19
CDR3 protein: CASTEQGKTGELFF
CDR3 DNA: TGTGCCAGCACGGAACAGGGAAAGACCGGGGAGCTGTTTTTT

CDR3 length: 14
J gene: TRBJ1-1
D gene: -
clone size: many
V gene: TRBV12-3/TRBV12-4
CDR3 protein: CASSSPAGNTEAFF
CDR3 DNA: TGTGCCAGCAGTTCCCCAGCAGGGAACACTGAAGCTTTCTTT

CDR3 length: 15
J gene: TRBJ2-1
D gene: -
clone size: -
V gene: TRBV10-3
CDR3 protein: CAISGMGWRYNEQFF
CDR3 DNA: TGTGCCATCAGTGGGATGGGCTGGAGGTACAATGAGCAGTTCTTC

CDR3 length: 13
J gene: TRBJ1-2
D gene: -
clone size: many
V gene: TRBV2
CDR3 protein: CASSELGAYGYTF
CDR3 DNA: TGTGCCAGCAGTGAATTGGGGGCCTATGGCTACACCTTC

CDR3 length: 14
J gene: TRBJ1-6
D gene: TRBD1
clone size: -
V gene: TRBV4-1
CDR3 protein: CASSTDRVNSPLHF
CDR3 DNA: TGCGCCAGCAGCACGGACAGGGTCAATTCACCCCTCCACTTT

CDR3 length: 14
J gene: TRBJ2-1
D gene: -
clone size: many
V gene: TRBV2
CDR3 protein: CASRSTGPDNEQFF
CDR3 DNA: TGTGCCAGCAGGTCCACAGGGCCGGACAATGAGCAGTTCTTC

CDR3 length: 14
J gene: TRBJ1-6
D gene: -
clone size: -
V gene: TRBV3-1
CDR3 protein: CASSHPQPGSPLHF
CDR3 DNA: TGTGCCAGCAGCCATCCTCAACCCGGGTCACCCCTCCACTTT

CDR3 length: 13
J gene: TRBJ2-7
D gene: -
clone size: -
V gene: TRBV18
CDR3 protein: CASSADAAYEQYF
CDR3 DNA: TGTGCCAGCTCAGCGGACGCTGCCTACGAGCAGTACTTC

CDR3 length: 16
J gene: TRBJ2-7
D gene: -
clone size: -
V gene: TRBV20-1
CDR3 protein: CSATIGGPVMSYEQYF
CDR3 DNA: TGCAGTGCCACGATTGGCGGGCCAGTAATGTCCTACGAGCAGTACTTC

CDR3 length: 15
J gene: TRBJ1-3
D gene: -
clone size: -
V gene: TRBV7-6
CDR3 protein: CASSISTGAGNTIYF
CDR3 DNA: TGTGCCAGCAGCATCTCTACGGGGGCTGGAAACACCATATATTTT

CDR3 length: 12
J gene: TRBJ1-5
D gene: -
clone size: many
V gene: TRBV7-2
CDR3 protein: CASSLDSQPQHF
CDR3 DNA: TGTGCCAGCAGCTTAGACAGTCAGCCCCAGCATTTT